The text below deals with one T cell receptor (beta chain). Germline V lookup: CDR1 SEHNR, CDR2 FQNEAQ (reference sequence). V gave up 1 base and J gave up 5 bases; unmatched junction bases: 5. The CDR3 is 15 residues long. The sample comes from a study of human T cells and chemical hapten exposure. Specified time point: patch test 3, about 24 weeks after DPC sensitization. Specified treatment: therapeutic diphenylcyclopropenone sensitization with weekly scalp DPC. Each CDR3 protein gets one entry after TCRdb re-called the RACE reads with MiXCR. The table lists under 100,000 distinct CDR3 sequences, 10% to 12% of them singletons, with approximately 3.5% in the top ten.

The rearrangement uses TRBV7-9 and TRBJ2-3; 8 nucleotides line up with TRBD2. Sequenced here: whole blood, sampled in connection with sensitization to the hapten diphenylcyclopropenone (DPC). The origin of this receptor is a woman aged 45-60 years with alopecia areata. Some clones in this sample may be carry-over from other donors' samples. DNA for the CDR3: TGTGCCAGCAGCTTAGGGACTAGCTTGGTAGATACGCAGTATTTT. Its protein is CASSLGTSLVDTQYF.